Below, one TCR beta chain is given with its context. What this receptor recognizes is not known. No base quality values were provided; no much bigger clone lies one nucleotide off. The immunoSEQ Assay, a bias-controlled multiplex PCR, was used to amplify TCRbeta CDR3 regions from genomic DNA. In the authors' own workflow: The number of nucleated cells in each sample was estimated by amplification of reference gene primers within the assay. To quantify the absolute abundance of each unique TCRbeta CDR3 rearrangement, sequence reads were collapsed and filtered. Productive Simpson clonality was computed per sample as the square root of Simpson's diversity index over productive rearrangements. TCRdb carries this immuneACCESS record with in-frame sequences only. Its versions omit some clonotypes, under half of them owing to an unresolved V gene in the studies checked, with the rest unexplained. V and J calls and clone size follow that table, whereas D and trimming were derived from the DNA. The sample table shows hundreds of thousands of clones, and 90% are seen once. 2% to 3% of the sample rests with the top ten.

These data belong to a study of blood T cell repertoires in COVID-19 (dated by TCRdb to 2018 to 2020). Context from the whole study: Collaborator samples came from the United States, Italy and Spain and covered acute and convalescent phases of COVID-19. The repertoires were released in a freely available public database meant as a resource for research on the immune response to SARS-CoV-2. Subjects who had been exposed to COVID-19, were actively infected with it, or had recovered from it provided the deeply sampled blood TCRbeta repertoires that made up the dataset. The prospective study material was composed of cDNA or gDNA derived from T cells, B-cell-depleted T cells, or PBMCs. Where available, HLA class I and class II types were taken from metadata supplied by the sample provider and were not determined by assay-based typing. Samples were obtained from the ongoing ImmuneRACE study (first 160 participants) and from 1,254 subjects provided by 6 global collaborators. Sample metadata almost always included a de-identified subject ID, COVID-19 status, age in years and sex. General study outcomes and caveats: Clinical and demographic metadata were provided uncurated, with the amount varying by source and participant.

Via the germline V gene, CDR1 is KGHSH and CDR2 LQKENI. Clipping removes 3 bases from V and 5 bases from J, with 1 as the unmatched junction base count. From cysteine to phenylalanine, the CDR3 is 14 amino acids long. Only the CDR3 part of the read is kept: 42 bases, read in frame from the first base. Participants in the prospective study were enrolled through a virtual design, were aged roughly 18 to 100 years, and lived in approximately 24 United States geographic areas. Cohort assignment in the prospective study relied on participant-reported clinical history from a screening survey and a study questionnaire. ImmuneRACE Cohort 3 recovered participants were defined by two consecutive negative NP/OP PCR tests, healthcare professional clearance, or symptom resolution. In the prospective study, whole blood, serum and a nasopharyngeal or oropharyngeal swab were collected from each participant by mobile phlebotomists. Prospective study participants could optionally give additional blood draws and questionnaires over an approximately two-month period. Before DNA extraction, blood samples from the prospective study were shipped at room temperature or frozen.

Sequencing was carried out using PBMCs or T cells enriched from blood (not recorded which). The TCR originated in a man in his sixties who had recovered from COVID-19. The chain employs TRBV18 and TRBJ1-5; 10 bases in between match TRBD1. The DNA sequence follows: TGTGCCAGCTCACCGGGGACAGGGGATCAGCCCCAGCATTTT. It codes for CASSPGTGDQPQHF. The entire variable domain, with the stretches around the CDR3 drawn from the reference TRBV18 and TRBJ1-5 proteins, is NAGVMQNPRHLVRRRGQEARLRCSPMKGHSHVYWYRQLPEEGLKFMVYLQKENIIDESGMPKERFSAEFPKEGPSILRIQQVVRGDSAAYFCASSPGTGDQPQHFGDGTRLSIL.